This entry concerns a single T cell receptor beta chain. Its target is unknown. This sample was taken from a study of T cells expressing NK-cell markers. The wider study: The TCR beta repertoires were obtained from sorted CD3+CD56+NKG2C+, CD3+CD56+NKG2C- and CD3+CD56-NKG2C+ T cells.

With UMIs, 5'RACE template switching was used to make TCR beta cDNA. TCRdb reprocessed the 5' RACE reads and stores each CDR3 protein as one record, lacking DNA. This sample contains about 460,000 distinct CDR3 sequences. Findings and limits, study-wide: In roughly 6 donors, dominant CD3+CD56+NKG2C+ clones formed about 1.0-7.5% of CD8+ cells. It is unclear if expanded NKG2C-expressing clones target HCMV antigens.

The CDR3 has 16 residues. Per the germline V gene, CDR1 is SGHRS and CDR2 is YFSETQ. The chain links TRBV5-1 to TRBJ2-3; TCRdb's assignment of TRBD1 cannot be checked, as there is no DNA. This TCR derives from a woman between 50 and 59 years old in good health. The sequenced material came from blood T cells: a sorted CD56 or NKG2C T cell subset, CD4+ or CD8+ T cells, or bulk PBMC T cells (not recorded which). The chain's CDR3 is CASSPLRDRGTDTQYF.